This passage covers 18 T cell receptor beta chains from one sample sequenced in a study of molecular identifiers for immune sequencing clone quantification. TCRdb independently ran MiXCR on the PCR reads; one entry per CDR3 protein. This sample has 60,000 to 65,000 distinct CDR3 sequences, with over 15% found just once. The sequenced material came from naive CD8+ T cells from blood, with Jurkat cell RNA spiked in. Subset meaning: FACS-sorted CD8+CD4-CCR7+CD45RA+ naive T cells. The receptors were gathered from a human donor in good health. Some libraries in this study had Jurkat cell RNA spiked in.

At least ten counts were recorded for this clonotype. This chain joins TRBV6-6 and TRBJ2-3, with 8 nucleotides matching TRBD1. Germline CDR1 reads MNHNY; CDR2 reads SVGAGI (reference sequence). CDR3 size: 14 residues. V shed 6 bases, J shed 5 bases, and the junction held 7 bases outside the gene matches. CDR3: CASRKTGVKDTQYF. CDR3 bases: TGTGCCAGCAGGAAGACAGGGGTTAAAGATACGCAGTATTTT.

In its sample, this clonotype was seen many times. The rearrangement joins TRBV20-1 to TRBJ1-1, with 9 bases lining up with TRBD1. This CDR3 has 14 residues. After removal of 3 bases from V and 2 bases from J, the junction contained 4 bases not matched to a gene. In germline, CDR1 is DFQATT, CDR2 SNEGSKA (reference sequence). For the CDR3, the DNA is TGCAGTGCTAGTGGGGACAGGGAAAACACTGAAGCTTTCTTT. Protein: CSASGDRENTEAFF.

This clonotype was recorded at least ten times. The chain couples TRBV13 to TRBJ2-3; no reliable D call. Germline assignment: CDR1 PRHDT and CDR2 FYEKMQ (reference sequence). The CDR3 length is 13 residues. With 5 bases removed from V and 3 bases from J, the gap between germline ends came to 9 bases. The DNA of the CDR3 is TGTGCCAGCAGCCAACGAAAAACAGATACGCAGTATTTT. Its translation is CASSQRKTDTQYF.

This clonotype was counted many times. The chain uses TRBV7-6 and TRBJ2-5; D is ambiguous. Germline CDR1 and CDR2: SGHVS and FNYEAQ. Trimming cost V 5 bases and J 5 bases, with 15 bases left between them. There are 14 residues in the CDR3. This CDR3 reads CASSPGRSVETQYF. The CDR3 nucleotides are TGTGCCAGCAGCCCCGGCAGGTCCGTGGAGACCCAGTACTTC.

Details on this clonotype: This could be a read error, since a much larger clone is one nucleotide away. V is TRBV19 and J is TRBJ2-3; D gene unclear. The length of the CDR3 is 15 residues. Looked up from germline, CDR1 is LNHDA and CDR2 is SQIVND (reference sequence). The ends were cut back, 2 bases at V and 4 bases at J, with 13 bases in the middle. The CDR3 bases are TGTGCCAGTAGTATATCCCTCGGAGTGGCAGATACGCAGTATTTT. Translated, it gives CASSISLGVADTQYF.

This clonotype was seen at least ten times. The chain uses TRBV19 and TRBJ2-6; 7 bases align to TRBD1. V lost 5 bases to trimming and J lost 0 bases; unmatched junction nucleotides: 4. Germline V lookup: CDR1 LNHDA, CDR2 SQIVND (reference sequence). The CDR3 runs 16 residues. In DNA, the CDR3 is TGTGCCAGTAGTCACGGGACAGCCTCTGGGGCCAACGTCCTGACTTTC. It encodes CASSHGTASGANVLTF.

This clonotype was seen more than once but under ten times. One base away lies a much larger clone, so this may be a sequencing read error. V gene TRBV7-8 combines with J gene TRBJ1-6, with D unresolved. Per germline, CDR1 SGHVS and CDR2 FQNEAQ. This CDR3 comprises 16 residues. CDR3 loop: CASSLVGVQTHSPPHF. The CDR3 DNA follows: TGTGCCAGCAGCTTAGTCGGCGTCCAAACCCATTCACCCCCCCACTTT.

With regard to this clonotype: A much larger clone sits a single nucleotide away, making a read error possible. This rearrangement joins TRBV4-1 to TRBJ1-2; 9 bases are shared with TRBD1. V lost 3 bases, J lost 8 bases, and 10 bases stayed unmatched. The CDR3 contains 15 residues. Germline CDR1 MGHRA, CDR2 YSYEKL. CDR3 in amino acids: CASSQVYTGGDGYTF. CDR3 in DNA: TGCGCCAGCAGCCAGGTCTATACAGGGGGCGACGGCTACACCTTC.

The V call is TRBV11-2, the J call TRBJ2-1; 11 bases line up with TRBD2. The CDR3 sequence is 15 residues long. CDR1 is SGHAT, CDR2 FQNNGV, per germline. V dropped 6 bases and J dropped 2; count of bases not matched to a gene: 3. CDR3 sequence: CASSQLAGAYNEQFF. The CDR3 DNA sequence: TGTGCCAGCAGTCAACTAGCGGGGGCCTACAATGAGCAGTTCTTC. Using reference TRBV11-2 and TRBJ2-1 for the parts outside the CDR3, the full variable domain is EAGVAQSPRYKIIEKRQSVAFWCNPISGHATLYWYQQILGQGPKLLIQFQNNGVVDDSQLPKDRFSAERLKGVDSTLKIQPAKLEDSAVYLCASSQLAGAYNEQFFGPGTRLTVL.

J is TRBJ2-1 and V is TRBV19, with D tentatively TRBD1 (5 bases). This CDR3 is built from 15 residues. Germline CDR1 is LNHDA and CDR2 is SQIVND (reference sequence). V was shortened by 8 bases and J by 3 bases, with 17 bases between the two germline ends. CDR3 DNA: TGTGCCAGTGGTACAGGCACCTGGGACTACAATGAGCAGTTCTTC. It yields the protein CASGTGTWDYNEQFF.

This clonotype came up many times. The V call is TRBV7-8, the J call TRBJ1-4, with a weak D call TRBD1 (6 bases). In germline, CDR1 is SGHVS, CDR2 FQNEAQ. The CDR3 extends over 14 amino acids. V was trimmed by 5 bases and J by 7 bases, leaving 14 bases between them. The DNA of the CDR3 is TGTGCCAGCAGCGCCGACAGGAGGGGTGAAAAACTGTTTTTT. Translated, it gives CASSADRRGEKLFF.

This chain's CDR3 is CASSLAGNINYGYTF. In DNA, the CDR3 is TGTGCCAGCAGCTTAGCTGGAAATATTAACTATGGCTACACCTTC. This chain joins TRBV7-9 and TRBJ1-2, with unresolved D. From germline, CDR1 is SEHNR and CDR2 FQNEAQ (reference sequence). Trimming cost V 0 bases and J 1 base, with 9 bases left between them. The CDR3 has 15 amino acids.

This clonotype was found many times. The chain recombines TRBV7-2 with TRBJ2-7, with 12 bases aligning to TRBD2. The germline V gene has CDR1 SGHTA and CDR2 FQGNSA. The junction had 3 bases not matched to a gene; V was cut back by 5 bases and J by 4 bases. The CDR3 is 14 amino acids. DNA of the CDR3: TGTGCCAGCAGCCCGACTAGCGGGAGTTACGAGCAGTACTTC. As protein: CASSPTSGSYEQYF.

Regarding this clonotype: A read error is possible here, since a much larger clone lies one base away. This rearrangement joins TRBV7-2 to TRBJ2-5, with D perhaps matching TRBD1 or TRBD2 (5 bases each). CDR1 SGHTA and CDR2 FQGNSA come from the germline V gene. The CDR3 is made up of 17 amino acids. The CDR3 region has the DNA TGTGCCAGCGGCTTACTCCGCCGGGGCCCTGTAGAAGAGACCCAGTACTTC. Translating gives CASGLLRRGPVEETQYF.

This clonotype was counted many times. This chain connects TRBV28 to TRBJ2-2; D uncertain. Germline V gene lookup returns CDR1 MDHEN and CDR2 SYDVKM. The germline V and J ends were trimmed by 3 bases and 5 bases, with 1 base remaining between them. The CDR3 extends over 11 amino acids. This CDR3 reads CASSFTGELFF. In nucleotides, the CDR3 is TGTGCCAGCAGTTTTACCGGGGAGCTGTTTTTT.

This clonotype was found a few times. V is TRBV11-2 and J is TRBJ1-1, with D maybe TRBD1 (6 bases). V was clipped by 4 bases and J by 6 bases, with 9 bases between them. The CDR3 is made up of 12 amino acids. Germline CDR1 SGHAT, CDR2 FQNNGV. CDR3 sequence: CASSWTVAEAFF. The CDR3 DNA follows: TGTGCCAGCAGCTGGACAGTCGCTGAAGCTTTCTTT.

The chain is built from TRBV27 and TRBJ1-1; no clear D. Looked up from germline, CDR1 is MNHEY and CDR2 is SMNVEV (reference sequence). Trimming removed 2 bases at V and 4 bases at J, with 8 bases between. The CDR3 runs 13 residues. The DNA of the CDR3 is TGTGCCAGCAGTTTAGTCGGGAGCACTGAAGCTTTCTTT. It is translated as CASSLVGSTEAFF.

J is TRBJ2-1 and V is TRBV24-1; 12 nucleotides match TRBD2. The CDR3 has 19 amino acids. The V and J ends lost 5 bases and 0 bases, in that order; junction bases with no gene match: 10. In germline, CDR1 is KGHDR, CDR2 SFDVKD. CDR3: CATSGSASGRDSSYNEQFF. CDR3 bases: TGTGCCACCAGTGGTTCGGCTAGCGGGAGGGATAGCTCCTACAATGAGCAGTTCTTC.